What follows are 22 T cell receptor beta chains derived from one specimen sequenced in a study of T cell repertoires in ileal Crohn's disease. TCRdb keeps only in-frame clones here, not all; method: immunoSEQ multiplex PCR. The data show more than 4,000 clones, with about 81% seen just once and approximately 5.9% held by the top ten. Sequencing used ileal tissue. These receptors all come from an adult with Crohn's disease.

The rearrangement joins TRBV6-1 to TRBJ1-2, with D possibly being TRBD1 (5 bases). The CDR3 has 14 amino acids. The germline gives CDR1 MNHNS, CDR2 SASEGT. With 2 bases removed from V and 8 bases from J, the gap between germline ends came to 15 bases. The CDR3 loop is CASSESGGYRGYTF. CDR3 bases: TGTGCCAGCAGTGAATCGGGGGGGTATAGGGGCTACACCTTC.

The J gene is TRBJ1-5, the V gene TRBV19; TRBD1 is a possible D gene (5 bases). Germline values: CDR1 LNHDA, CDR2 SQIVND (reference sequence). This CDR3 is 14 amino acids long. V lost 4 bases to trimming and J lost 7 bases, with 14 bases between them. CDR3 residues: CASSRGVLGQPQHF. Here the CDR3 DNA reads TGTGCCAGTAGTAGGGGGGTGCTGGGGCAGCCCCAGCATTTT.

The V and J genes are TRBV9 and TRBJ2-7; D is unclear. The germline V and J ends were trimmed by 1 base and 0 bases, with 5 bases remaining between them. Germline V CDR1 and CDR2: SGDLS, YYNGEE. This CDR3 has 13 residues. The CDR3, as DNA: TGTGCCAGCAGCGTAAGCCCCTCCTACGAGCAGTACTTC. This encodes CASSVSPSYEQYF. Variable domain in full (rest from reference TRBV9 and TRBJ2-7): DSGVTQTPKHLITATGQRVTLRCSPRSGDLSVYWYQQSLDQGLQFLIQYYNGEERAKGNILERFSAQQFPDLHSELNLSSLELGDSALYFCASSVSPSYEQYFGPGTRLTVT.

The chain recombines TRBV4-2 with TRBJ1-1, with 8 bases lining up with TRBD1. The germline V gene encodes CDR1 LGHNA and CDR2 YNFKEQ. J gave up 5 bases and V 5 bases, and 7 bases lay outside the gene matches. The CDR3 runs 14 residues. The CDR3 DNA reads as TGTGCCAGCAGCTACCAGGGGGCTGGGACTGAAGCTTTCTTT. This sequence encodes CASSYQGAGTEAFF.

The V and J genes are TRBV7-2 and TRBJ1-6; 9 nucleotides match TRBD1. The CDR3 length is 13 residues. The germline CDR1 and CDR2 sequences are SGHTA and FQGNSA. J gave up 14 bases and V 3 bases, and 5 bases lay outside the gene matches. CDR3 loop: CASSFGTGNTLHF. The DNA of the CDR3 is TGTGCCAGCAGCTTCGGGACAGGGAACACCCTCCACTTT.

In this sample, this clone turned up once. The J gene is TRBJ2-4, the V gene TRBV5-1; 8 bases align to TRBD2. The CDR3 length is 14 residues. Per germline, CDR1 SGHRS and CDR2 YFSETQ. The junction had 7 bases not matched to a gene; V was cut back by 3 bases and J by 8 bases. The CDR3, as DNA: TGCGCCAGCAGCTCCAGCGGGGGCGCCCACATTCAGTACTTC. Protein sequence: CASSSSGGAHIQYF. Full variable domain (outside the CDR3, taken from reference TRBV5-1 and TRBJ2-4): KAGVTQTPRYLIKTRGQQVTLSCSPISGHRSVSWYQQTPGQGLQFLFEYFSETQRNKGNFPGRFSGRQFSNSRSEMNVSTLELGDSALYLCASSSSGGAHIQYFGAGTRLSVL.

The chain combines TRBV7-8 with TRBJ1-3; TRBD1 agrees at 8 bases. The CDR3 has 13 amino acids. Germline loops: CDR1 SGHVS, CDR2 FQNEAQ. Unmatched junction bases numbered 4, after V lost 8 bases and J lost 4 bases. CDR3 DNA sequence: TGTGCCAGCGAGACAGGGGTGGGAAACACCATATATTTT. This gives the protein CASETGVGNTIYF.

The CDR3 bases are TGTGCCAGCAGCTTTGGCGGGATCCATGAGCAGTTCTTC. Protein: CASSFGGIHEQFF. The chain recombines TRBV7-9 with TRBJ2-1; possibly TRBD2 for D (6 bases). The CDR3 has 13 amino acids. V gave up 3 bases and J gave up 8 bases, with 11 bases separating them. Germline CDR1 SEHNR, CDR2 FQNEAQ (reference sequence).

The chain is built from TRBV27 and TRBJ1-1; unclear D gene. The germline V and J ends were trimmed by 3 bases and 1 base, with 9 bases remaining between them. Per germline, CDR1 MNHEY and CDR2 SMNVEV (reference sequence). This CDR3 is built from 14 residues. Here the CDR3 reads CASSLSGWNTEAFF. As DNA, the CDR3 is TGTGCCAGCAGTTTGTCGGGATGGAACACTGAAGCTTTCTTT.

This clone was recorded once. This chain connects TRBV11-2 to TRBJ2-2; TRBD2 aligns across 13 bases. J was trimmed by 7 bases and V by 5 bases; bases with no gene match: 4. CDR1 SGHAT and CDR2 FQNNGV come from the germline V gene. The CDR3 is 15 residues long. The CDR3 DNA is TGTGCCAGCAGCGCGGGACTAGCGGGGATCGGGGAGCTGTTTTTT. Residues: CASSAGLAGIGELFF.

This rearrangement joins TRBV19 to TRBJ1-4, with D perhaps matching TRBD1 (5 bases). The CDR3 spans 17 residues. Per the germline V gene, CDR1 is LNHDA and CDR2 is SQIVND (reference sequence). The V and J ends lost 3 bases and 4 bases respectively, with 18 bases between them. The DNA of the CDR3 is TGTGCCAGTAGTATGACGGTCCGGAGGGGCGGTAATGAAAAACTGTTTTTT. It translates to CASSMTVRRGGNEKLFF.

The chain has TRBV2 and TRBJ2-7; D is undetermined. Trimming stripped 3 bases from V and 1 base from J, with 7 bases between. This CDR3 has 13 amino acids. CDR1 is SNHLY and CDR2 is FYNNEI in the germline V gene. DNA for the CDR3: TGTGCCAGCAGTGATTCAGTTTCCTACGAGCAGTACTTC. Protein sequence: CASSDSVSYEQYF.

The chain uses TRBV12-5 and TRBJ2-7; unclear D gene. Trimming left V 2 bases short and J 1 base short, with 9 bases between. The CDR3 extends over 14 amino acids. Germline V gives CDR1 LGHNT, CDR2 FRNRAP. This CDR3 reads CASGLTQISYEQYF. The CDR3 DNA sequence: TGTGCTAGTGGTTTGACCCAGATATCCTACGAGCAGTACTTC.

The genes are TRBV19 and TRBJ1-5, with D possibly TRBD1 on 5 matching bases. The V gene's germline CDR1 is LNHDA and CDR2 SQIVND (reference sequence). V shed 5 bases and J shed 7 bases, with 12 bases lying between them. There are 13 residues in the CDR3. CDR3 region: CASSPGPGQPQHF. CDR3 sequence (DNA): TGTGCCAGTAGTCCCGGGCCAGGGCAGCCCCAGCATTTT.

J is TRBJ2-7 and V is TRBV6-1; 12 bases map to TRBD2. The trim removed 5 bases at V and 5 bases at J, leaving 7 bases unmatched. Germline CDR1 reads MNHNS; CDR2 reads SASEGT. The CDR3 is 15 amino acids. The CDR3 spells CASSPGLAGINEQYF. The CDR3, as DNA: TGTGCCAGCAGTCCCGGACTAGCGGGGATCAACGAGCAGTACTTC.

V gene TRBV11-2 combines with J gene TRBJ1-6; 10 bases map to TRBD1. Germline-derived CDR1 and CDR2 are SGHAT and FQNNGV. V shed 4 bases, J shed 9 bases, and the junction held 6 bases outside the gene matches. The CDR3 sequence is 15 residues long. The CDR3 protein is CASSSRTGGSSPLHF. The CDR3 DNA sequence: TGTGCCAGCAGCTCGCGGACAGGGGGTAGTTCACCCCTCCACTTT.

This CDR3 is CAWQADSNQPQHF. The CDR3 DNA is TGTGCCTGGCAAGCGGATAGCAATCAGCCCCAGCATTTT. The genes are TRBV30 and TRBJ1-5; D is uncertain. The V end lost 5 bases, the J end lost 0 bases, and 8 bases lay between the germline ends. This CDR3 comprises 13 residues. Germline CDR1 reads GTSNPN; CDR2 reads SVGIG (reference sequence).

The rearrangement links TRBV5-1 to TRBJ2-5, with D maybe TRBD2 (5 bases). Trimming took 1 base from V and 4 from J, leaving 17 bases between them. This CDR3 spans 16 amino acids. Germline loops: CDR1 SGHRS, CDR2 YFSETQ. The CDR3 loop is CASSLSGVVLGETQYF. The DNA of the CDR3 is TGCGCCAGCAGCTTGAGCGGTGTGGTGCTGGGAGAGACCCAGTACTTC. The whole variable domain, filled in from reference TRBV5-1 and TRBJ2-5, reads KAGVTQTPRYLIKTRGQQVTLSCSPISGHRSVSWYQQTPGQGLQFLFEYFSETQRNKGNFPGRFSGRQFSNSRSEMNVSTLELGDSALYLCASSLSGVVLGETQYFGPGTRLLVL.

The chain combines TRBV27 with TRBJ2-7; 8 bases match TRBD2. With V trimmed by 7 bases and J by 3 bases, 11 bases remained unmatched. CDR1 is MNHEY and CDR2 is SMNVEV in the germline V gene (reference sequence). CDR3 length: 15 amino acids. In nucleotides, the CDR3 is TGTGCCAGCACCGTCAGAGGCGGGGGGTTCTACGAGCAGTACTTC. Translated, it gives CASTVRGGGFYEQYF.

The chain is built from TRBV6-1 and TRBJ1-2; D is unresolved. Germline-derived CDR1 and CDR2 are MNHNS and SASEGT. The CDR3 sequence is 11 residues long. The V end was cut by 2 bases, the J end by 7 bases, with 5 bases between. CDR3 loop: CASSEFRGYTF. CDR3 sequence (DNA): TGTGCCAGCAGTGAATTCCGTGGCTACACCTTC.

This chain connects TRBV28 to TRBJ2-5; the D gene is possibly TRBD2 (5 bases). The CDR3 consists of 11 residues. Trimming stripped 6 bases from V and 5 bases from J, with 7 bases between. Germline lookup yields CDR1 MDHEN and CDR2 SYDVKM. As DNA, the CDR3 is TGTGCCAGCAGCAGGAGGGAGACCCAGTACTTC. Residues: CASSRRETQYF.

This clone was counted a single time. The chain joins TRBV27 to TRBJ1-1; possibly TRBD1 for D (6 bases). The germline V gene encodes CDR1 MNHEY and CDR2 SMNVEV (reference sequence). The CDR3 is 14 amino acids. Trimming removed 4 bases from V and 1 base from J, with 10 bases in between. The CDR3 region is CASSSGHSNTEAFF. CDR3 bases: TGTGCCAGCAGTTCGGGACATTCGAACACTGAAGCTTTCTTT.